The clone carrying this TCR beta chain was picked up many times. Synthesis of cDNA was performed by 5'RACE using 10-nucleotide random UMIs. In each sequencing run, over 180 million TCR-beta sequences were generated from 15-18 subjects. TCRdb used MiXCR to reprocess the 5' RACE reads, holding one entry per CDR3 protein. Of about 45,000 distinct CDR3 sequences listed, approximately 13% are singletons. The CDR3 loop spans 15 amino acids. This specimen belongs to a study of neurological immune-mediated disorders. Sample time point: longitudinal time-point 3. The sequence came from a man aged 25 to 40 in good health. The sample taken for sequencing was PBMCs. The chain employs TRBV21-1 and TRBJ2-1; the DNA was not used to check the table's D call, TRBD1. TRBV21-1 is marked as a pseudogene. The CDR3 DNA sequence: TGTGCCAGCAGGCGGGGGAGTTGGTCCTACAATGAGCAGTTCTTC. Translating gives CASRRGSWSYNEQFF.